The TCR beta chain described here comes from a study of blood T cell repertoires in COVID-19. Study overall: Spain, Italy and the United States supplied samples that represented acute and convalescent COVID-19.

CDR1 SEHNR and CDR2 FQNEAQ come from the germline V gene (reference sequence). CDR3 length equals 12 residues. The V and J ends lost 5 bases and 5 bases, in that order; junction bases with no gene match: 3. Profiled with immunoSEQ multiplex PCR; TCRdb holds only in-frame clones, not every one. The repertoire holds over 85,000 clones, with around 90% as singletons. Seattle's cohort entered during active infection and was followed longitudinally. The TCR was taken from a human donor with COVID-19, enrolled during active disease. The donor label of this sample is uncertain. Sequenced input: peripheral blood. V usage is TRBV7-9 and J usage is TRBJ2-7; 7 bases are a match to TRBD1. CDR3 bases: TGTGCCAGCAGCCCAACAGGGGACGAGCAGTACTTC. Its protein product is CASSPTGDEQYF.